One sample yielded the 7 T cell receptor beta chains listed below, sequenced in a study of T cell responses to AZD1222 COVID-19 vaccine (dated by TCRdb to the early 2020s). Libraries came from the immunoSEQ multiplex PCR assay. The table comes from immuneACCESS by way of TCRdb, which keeps in-frame sequences with V and J called. Part of the clones is missing from these tables; in studies checked, under half for an unresolved V gene and the rest for unknown reasons. The sample table lists around 270,000 clones, approximately 94% of them with a count of one. In total, the top ten clones hold around 0.58% of the sample. The intended sense of this specimen's time point label: about 28 days (+/-7) after the second vaccine dose. Sequencing was performed on peripheral blood, taken 28 days after the second AZD1222 dose. The receptors shown here come from an adult who received the AZD1222 COVID-19 vaccine.

The chain combines TRBV13 with TRBJ2-1; no firm D call. Trimming took off 5 bases at V and 4 bases at J, with 9 bases between the two ends. CDR3 length: 13 amino acids. CDR1 and CDR2 from the germline V gene are PRHDT and FYEKMQ (reference sequence). The CDR3 protein is CASSPVLYNEQFF. As DNA, the CDR3 is TGTGCCAGCAGCCCCGTATTGTACAATGAGCAGTTCTTC.

The V gene is TRBV12-3 or TRBV12-4, the J gene TRBJ1-2; D unclear. The ends were cut back, 3 bases at V and 8 bases at J, with 10 bases in the middle. CDR3 size: 12 residues. CDR3: CASSFESRGYTF. Written as DNA, the CDR3 is TGTGCCAGCAGTTTTGAATCTAGGGGCTACACCTTC.

The V call is TRBV7-2, the J call TRBJ2-3, with 9 bases aligning to TRBD2. In germline, CDR1 is SGHTA, CDR2 FQGNSA. V dropped 1 base and J dropped 14; count of bases not matched to a gene: 1. The length of the CDR3 is 11 residues. The CDR3 nucleotides are TGTGCCAGCAGCTTAGGGGGACTAGCGTATTTT. It codes for CASSLGGLAYF.

The chain combines TRBV5-5 with TRBJ1-2; 7 bases are a match to TRBD1. There are 15 residues in the CDR3. Germline V gene lookup returns CDR1 SGHKS and CDR2 YYEKEE (reference sequence). V was pared by 3 bases and J by 5 bases, with 10 bases of the junction left unmatched. The CDR3 DNA sequence: TGTGCCAGCAGCTCGCGACAGGTCAGGGGGTATGGCTACACCTTC. This encodes CASSSRQVRGYGYTF. Combining the CDR3 with reference TRBV5-5 and TRBJ1-2 gives the whole variable domain DAGVTQSPTHLIKTRGQQVTLRCSPISGHKSVSWYQQVLGQGPQFIFQYYEKEERGRGNFPDRFSARQFPNYSSELNVNALLLGDSALYLCASSSRQVRGYGYTFGSGTRLTVV.

The rearrangement joins TRBV30 to TRBJ1-1; D ambiguous. The CDR3 is 12 residues long. Trimming pared 3 bases from V and 3 bases from J, leaving 8 bases between. CDR1 and CDR2 (germline): GTSNPN, SVGIG (reference sequence). The CDR3 sequence: CAWSVQHTEAFF. The CDR3, as DNA: TGTGCCTGGAGCGTTCAACACACTGAAGCTTTCTTT.

This clone has just a few counts. V gene TRBV7-2 combines with J gene TRBJ2-1, with 8 bases that match TRBD2. Germline CDR1 and CDR2: SGHTA and FQGNSA. V gave up 3 bases and J gave up 10 bases; unmatched junction bases: 11. CDR3 size: 15 residues. The CDR3 protein is CASSFFPGGSWEQFF. The CDR3 coding sequence is TGTGCCAGCAGCTTTTTTCCGGGAGGGAGTTGGGAGCAGTTCTTC.

The V and J genes are TRBV28 and TRBJ2-3; TRBD1 aligns across 9 bases. V was clipped by 6 bases and J by 2 bases; unmatched bases: 15. The CDR3 has 18 amino acids. Per the germline V gene, CDR1 is MDHEN and CDR2 is SYDVKM. DNA for the CDR3: TGTGCCAGCAGCTCAAAAGATTGGGGGACAGGGATCACAGATACGCAGTATTTT. It yields the protein CASSSKDWGTGITDTQYF.